Below, 5 T cell receptor beta chains from the same sample are listed, as sequenced in a study of T cell changes during pregnancy in multiple sclerosis. Generated by immunoSEQ multiplex PCR, the TCRdb table keeps only in-frame clones and is missing some. Found here are some 37,000 clones, 80% to 90% of them singletons; the top ten hold more than 0.95%. Sequencing was performed on CD4+ T cells from peripheral blood mononuclear cells, taken before pregnancy. The receptor source for this set is a female donor with multiple sclerosis, enrolled in a pregnancy study.

The chain carries TRBV2 and TRBJ1-2; D gene ambiguous. V lost 2 bases and J 5 bases, leaving 21 bases between the germline ends. CDR3 length: 17 residues. The germline V gene encodes CDR1 SNHLY and CDR2 FYNNEI. The CDR3 region has the DNA TGTGCCAGCAGTGAACCCCCCGGGGTCGCGGAGCGATATGGCTACACCTTC. Its protein is CASSEPPGVAERYGYTF.

This clone has more than one count but fewer than ten. The genes are TRBV12-5 and TRBJ2-5, with D perhaps matching TRBD1 (5 bases). V was trimmed by 8 bases and J by 4 bases, leaving 14 bases between them. CDR3 length: 13 amino acids. Per the germline V gene, CDR1 is LGHNT and CDR2 is FRNRAP. CDR3 sequence reads: CASTLGVGETQYF. The CDR3 bases are TGTGCTAGTACCTTAGGGGTGGGAGAGACCCAGTACTTC.

The chain is built from TRBV9 and TRBJ1-2; 8 nucleotides align to TRBD1. The ends lost 2 bases at V and 6 bases at J; junction bases unmatched: 3. The CDR3 runs 13 residues. The V gene's germline CDR1 is SGDLS and CDR2 YYNGEE. The chain's CDR3 is CASSVEQGDGYTF. CDR3 bases: TGTGCCAGCAGCGTGGAACAGGGGGATGGCTACACCTTC.

The chain uses TRBV27 and TRBJ1-1; D is perhaps TRBD1 (6 bases). Germline assignment: CDR1 MNHEY and CDR2 SMNVEV (reference sequence). Deletions cut 5 bases from V and 8 bases from J, with 27 bases between. The length of the CDR3 is 17 residues. The CDR3 DNA reads as TGTGCCAGCAGTACGATCAGGGGAAATCGACGTATAACGGAAGCTTTCTTT. This sequence encodes CASSTIRGNRRITEAFF.

The V gene is TRBV5-4, the J gene TRBJ2-7, with TRBD1 matching over 8 bases. CDR1 and CDR2 from the germline V gene are SGHNT and YYREEE (reference sequence). Unmatched junction bases numbered 7, after V lost 4 bases and J lost 4 bases. CDR3 length: 14 amino acids. CDR3 sequence reads: CASSPRTGTYEQYF. CDR3 DNA sequence: TGTGCCAGCAGCCCACGGACAGGGACGTACGAGCAGTACTTC.